These T cell receptor beta chains were read from a single sample in a study of T-cell memory formation after mild COVID-19. TCRdb independently ran MiXCR on the 5' RACE reads; one entry per CDR3 protein. This sample has about 200,000 distinct CDR3 sequences, with around 9.5% found just once. The specimen was PBMCs or a T cell subset sorted from them (not recorded which). Receptors were obtained from a man in his late teens or twenties who had mild COVID-19 (a few samples of this study predate the infection). Cell type and time point are not known. The CDR3 runs from the conserved cysteine through the conserved F or W. A D gene is named only where the DNA matches it firmly. Some rows have no size entry. The others give once, few or many, or a class for an expanded clone.

>12|-|many|TRBJ1-2|TRBV12-3/TRBV12-4
TGTGCCAGCAGTTTTGGCAGCTATGGCTACACCTTC
CASSFGSYGYTF
>13|-|few|TRBJ1-1|TRBV18
TGTGCCAGCTCACCAGAGCGGCAGCATGAAGCTTTCTTT
CASSPERQHEAFF
>15|TRBD1|-|TRBJ2-7|TRBV5-1
TGCGCCAGCAGCTCAAAGACAGGGGGCAGGGACGAGCAGTACTTC
CASSSKTGGRDEQYF
>14|-|-|TRBJ2-5|TRBV2
TGTGCCAGCAGTGAAGCGTTGGGAGGAGAGACCCAGTACTTC
CASSEALGGETQYF
>16|TRBD1|few|TRBJ2-7|TRBV7-2
TGTGCCAGCAGCTTAGGGGTTGGAGACAGGGGGAACGAGCAGTACTTC
CASSLGVGDRGNEQYF
>14|-|many|TRBJ1-5|TRBV6-2/TRBV6-3
TGTGCCAGCACCTATCGTTGGATCAATCAGCCCCAGCATTTT
CASTYRWINQPQHF
>15|TRBD1|-|TRBJ1-2|TRBV6-6
TGTGCCAGCAGTACCACAGGGGGCGCGAAGTATGGCTACACCTTC
CASSTTGGAKYGYTF
>17|-|-|TRBJ2-1|TRBV12-5
TGTGCTAGTGGTTTGGTACCAGGGGCGGACCTCTACAATGAGCAGTTCTTC
CASGLVPGADLYNEQFF
>14|TRBD2|-|TRBJ2-2|TRBV5-1
TGCGCCAGCAGCAGCGGGACTCCAGCCGGGGAGCTGTTTTTT
CASSSGTPAGELFF
>15|-|few|TRBJ1-4|TRBV4-3
TGCGCCAGCAGCCAGGCGCGGACCGGGAATGAAAAACTGTTTTTT
CASSQARTGNEKLFF
>17|-|few|TRBJ1-6|TRBV6-1
TGTGCCAGCAGTGAAGGCACCGGGACAACCTATAATTCACCCCTCCACTTT
CASSEGTGTTYNSPLHF
>17|TRBD1|-|TRBJ2-1|TRBV6-2/TRBV6-3
TGTGCCAGCAGTTACTGGGGGACAGGGGGTAGGGCATATGAGCAGTTCTTC
CASSYWGTGGRAYEQFF
>15|TRBD2|-|TRBJ2-3|TRBV7-3
TGTGCCAGCAGCCTAGAGCGGGGGAACTCAGATACGCAGTATTTT
CASSLERGNSDTQYF
>14|-|-|TRBJ2-7|TRBV6-6
TGTGCCAGCAGTTACGGGGGAACCCCCTACGAGCAGTACTTC
CASSYGGTPYEQYF
>17|TRBD1|-|TRBJ1-6|TRBV18
TGTGCCAGCTCACGACCAGGGGGCCGTGGGGATAATTCACCCCTCCACTTT
CASSRPGGRGDNSPLHF
>14|-|-|TRBJ2-2|TRBV7-2
TGTGCCAGCAGCTTAAGGCGGGACACCGGGGAGCTGTTTTTT
CASSLRRDTGELFF